A single sample gave rise to the 9 T cell receptor beta chains below, sequenced in a study of beta chain features in type 1 diabetes. Sequenced material consisted of expressed TCRB transcripts (all of the isolated RNA was reverse transcribed). Method: immunoSEQ multiplex PCR; TCRdb's copy keeps in-frame clones and lacks some. The sample yields about 320,000 clones, around 15% seen once. The sample taken for sequencing was central memory CD4+ T cells from blood. Every receptor here comes from a man aged 25 to 45 in good health.

This clone was seen a few times. The rearrangement joins TRBV6-1 to TRBJ1-2; no definite D call. There are 14 residues in the CDR3. The V and J ends lost 3 bases and 0 bases respectively, with 8 bases between them. Germline V gene lookup returns CDR1 MNHNS and CDR2 SASEGT. As DNA, the CDR3 is TGTGCCAGCAGTGACGGAGGCGCTAACTATGGCTACACCTTC. It encodes CASSDGGANYGYTF.

The table lists this clone with a few counts. This chain uses TRBV7-8 with TRBJ1-6; the D is unclear. V was cut by 5 bases and J by 9 bases, with 14 bases left in between. The CDR3 length is 14 residues. CDR1 and CDR2 (germline): SGHVS, FQNEAQ. CDR3 in amino acids: CASSAGFYPSPLHF. The CDR3 DNA follows: TGTGCCAGCAGCGCGGGGTTTTATCCTTCACCCCTCCACTTT.

The chain is built from TRBV30 and TRBJ2-7, with TRBD1 identical over 8 bases. CDR1 and CDR2 from the germline V gene are GTSNPN and SVGIG (reference sequence). The CDR3 has 14 amino acids. The V and J ends lost 0 bases and 6 bases, in that order; junction bases with no gene match: 7. This CDR3 is CAWSVLGQGGEQYV. The CDR3 nucleotides are TGTGCCTGGAGTGTATTAGGACAGGGAGGCGAGCAGTACGTC.

The chain recombines TRBV7-3 with TRBJ1-1; 7 bases match TRBD1. Germline V lookup: CDR1 SGHTA, CDR2 FQGTGA. CDR3 length: 14 residues. V lost 3 bases to trimming and J lost 11 bases; unmatched junction nucleotides: 12. The CDR3 nucleotides read TGTGCCAGCAGCTTGGAACGGACAGGAGAGAGGGCTTTCTTT. Translated, it gives CASSLERTGERAFF.

Turning to this clone: Just one base apart from a much larger clone, this may be a read error. The chain carries TRBV10-3 and TRBJ2-6; unclear D gene. This CDR3 has 13 residues. Germline lookup yields CDR1 ENHRY and CDR2 SYGVKD. The V and J ends lost 10 bases and 2 bases respectively, with 9 bases between them. CDR3 sequence reads: CASRLPGANVLTF. The CDR3 nucleotides read TGTGCCAGCAGGCTCCCTGGGGCCAACGTCCTGACTTTC.

The J gene is TRBJ1-5, the V gene TRBV6-5, with D unresolved. Deletions cut 0 bases from V and 9 bases from J, with 6 bases between. The CDR3 is 12 amino acids. Germline-derived CDR1 and CDR2 are MNHEY and SVGAGI. In DNA, the CDR3 is TGTGCCAGCAGTTACTCGCGTGGGCCCCAGCATTTT. Its protein product is CASSYSRGPQHF.

This clone was recorded once. The V and J genes are TRBV7-8 and TRBJ2-5; no clear D gene. This CDR3 comprises 15 residues. The germline V and J ends were trimmed by 5 bases and 2 bases, with 15 bases remaining between them. Germline CDR1 and CDR2: SGHVS and FQNEAQ. The CDR3 spells CASSLHRLSQETQYF. In DNA, the CDR3 is TGTGCCAGCAGCCTCCATCGACTGTCGCAAGAGACCCAGTACTTC.

This clone was seen a few times. The chain carries TRBV10-3 and TRBJ2-1; a weak D match, TRBD2 (7 bases). CDR3 length: 13 amino acids. Germline CDR1 is ENHRY and CDR2 is SYGVKD. V lost 7 bases and J lost 7, with 14 bases in between. The CDR3 bases are TGTGCCATCAAAGGGGGGGCCGTTAATGAGCAGTTCTTC. It yields the protein CAIKGGAVNEQFF.

This clone has a count of ten or more. V and J are TRBV5-1 and TRBJ2-1, with D maybe TRBD1 (5 bases). This CDR3 contains 13 residues. Deletions cut 3 bases from V and 9 bases from J, with 13 bases between. From germline, CDR1 is SGHRS and CDR2 YFSETQ. CDR3 residues: CASSSVSDSEQFF. The CDR3 DNA reads TGCGCCAGCAGCTCGGTCAGCGACAGTGAGCAGTTCTTC.